This entry lists 8 T cell receptor beta chains sequenced from one sample in a study of CD8+ T cells in alopecia areata. Treatment noted: oral pan-JAK inhibitor, 5-10 mg twice daily. RNA was isolated and reverse transcribed to cDNA, the sequencing template. Profiled with immunoSEQ multiplex PCR; TCRdb holds only in-frame clones, not every one. The sample has approximately 100,000 clones, 50% to 60% seen once. Sequences were derived from CD8+ T cells sorted from blood, sampled at roughly week 55, from a patient treated with tofacitinib. Receptors originate from a human donor with alopecia areata.

The sample holds a few counts of this clone. The genes are TRBV15 and TRBJ2-7; D possibly corresponds to TRBD1 (5 bases). Trimming left V 2 bases short and J 5 bases short, with 13 bases between. The CDR3 consists of 14 residues. The germline CDR1 and CDR2 sequences are LNHNV and YYDKDF (reference sequence). Here the CDR3 DNA reads TGTGCCACCAGCAGATCCTTTGTAGGGGACGAGCAGTACTTC. Translated: CATSRSFVGDEQYF.

V and J are TRBV2 and TRBJ2-1; no definite D call. Germline V gives CDR1 SNHLY, CDR2 FYNNEI. With 4 bases removed from V and 2 bases from J, the gap between germline ends came to 12 bases. The CDR3 spans 15 residues. CDR3 sequence (DNA): TGTGCCAGCAGTGGCTCCTCAAGTACCTACAATGAGCAGTTCTTC. It codes for CASSGSSSTYNEQFF. Together with reference TRBV2 and TRBJ2-1, the CDR3 gives the full variable domain: EPEVTQTPSHQVTQMGQEVILRCVPISNHLYFYWYRQILGQKVEFLVSFYNNEISEKSEIFDDQFSVERPDGSNFTLKIRSTKLEDSAMYFCASSGSSSTYNEQFFGPGTRLTVL.

This chain connects TRBV2 to TRBJ2-5; no firm D call. CDR1 and CDR2 (germline): SNHLY, FYNNEI. V was clipped by 7 bases and J by 4 bases, with 4 bases between them. The CDR3 length is 10 residues. CDR3 sequence (DNA): TGTGCCAGCATCTTAGAGACCCAGTACTTC. This gives the protein CASILETQYF.

The chain carries TRBV5-1 and TRBJ1-1; D may be TRBD1 (5 bases). Trimming removed 1 base at V and 1 base at J, with 8 bases between. From germline, CDR1 is SGHRS and CDR2 YFSETQ. This CDR3 has 14 amino acids. DNA for the CDR3: TGCGCCAGCAGCTTGAAGGGACCGAACACTGAAGCTTTCTTT. Encoded protein: CASSLKGPNTEAFF.

This chain connects TRBV2 to TRBJ2-7; D ambiguous. The germline CDR1 and CDR2 sequences are SNHLY and FYNNEI. Trimming removed 4 bases at V and 7 bases at J, with 5 bases between. This CDR3 contains 10 residues. The CDR3, as DNA: TGTGCCAGCAGTGGGAAGGAGCAGTACTTC. This gives the protein CASSGKEQYF.

V and J are TRBV9 and TRBJ1-2; maybe TRBD1 (5 bases). With 7 bases removed from V and 6 bases from J, the gap between germline ends came to 10 bases. This CDR3 has 11 amino acids. CDR1 SGDLS and CDR2 YYNGEE come from the germline V gene. The CDR3 protein is CASGQPDGYTF. DNA for the CDR3: TGTGCCAGCGGACAACCGGATGGCTACACCTTC. The entire variable domain, with the rest obtained from reference TRBV9 and TRBJ1-2, is as follows: DSGVTQTPKHLITATGQRVTLRCSPRSGDLSVYWYQQSLDQGLQFLIQYYNGEERAKGNILERFSAQQFPDLHSELNLSSLELGDSALYFCASGQPDGYTFGSGTRLTVV.

Only a few counts were recorded for this clone. J is TRBJ2-1 and V is TRBV7-9; D unclear. Trimming stripped 5 bases from V and 8 bases from J, with 19 bases between. The CDR3 is made up of 15 amino acids. Germline-derived CDR1 and CDR2 are SEHNR and FQNEAQ (reference sequence). The CDR3: CASSPTQLGIYEQFF. The CDR3 nucleotides read TGTGCCAGCAGCCCAACCCAGCTGGGGATATATGAGCAGTTCTTC.

Here the CDR3 DNA reads TGTGCCATCAGGGACAGGGGTGGCTACACCTTC. Amino acid sequence: CAIRDRGGYTF. The genes are TRBV6-5 and TRBJ1-2; 10 bases map to TRBD1. Looked up from germline, CDR1 is MNHEY and CDR2 is SVGAGI. The CDR3 sequence is 11 residues long. Germline trimming cut 10 bases from V and 7 bases from J; bases unmatched to any gene: 3.